The 9 T cell receptor beta chains presented below share a single source sample, sequenced in a study of beta chain features in type 1 diabetes. The study, taken as a whole, reports: Among patients with Type 1 diabetes, TCRB CDR3s were moderately but significantly shorter in every one of the four CD4+ subsets.

These receptors have no known antigen. The whole isolated RNA underwent reverse transcription, so sequencing captured expressed TCRB transcripts. TCRdb's copy holds only in-frame clones and misses some; the assay was immunoSEQ multiplex PCR. The table includes about 23,000 clones, roughly two thirds detected once. Sequenced: Tregs from blood. The receptors shown here come from a man between 18 and 35 years old with type 1 diabetes.

The V call is TRBV14, the J call TRBJ2-1, with 13 positions matching TRBD2. The germline V gene has CDR1 SGHDN and CDR2 FVKESK. This CDR3 is built from 17 residues. V trimming: 4 bases; J trimming: 0 bases; junction bases outside the gene matches: 3. The CDR3 sequence is CASSPTSGRISYNEQFF. The CDR3 DNA is TGTGCCAGCAGCCCGACTAGCGGGAGGATCTCCTACAATGAGCAGTTCTTC.

This rearrangement joins TRBV10-3 to TRBJ2-6; no clear D gene. The V gene lost 3 bases and the J gene lost 0 bases, with 15 bases spanning the gap. This CDR3 is 18 amino acids long. Looked up from germline, CDR1 is ENHRY and CDR2 is SYGVKD. CDR3 amino acids: CAISERVWVGSGANVLTF. The CDR3, as DNA: TGTGCCATCAGTGAACGGGTTTGGGTCGGCTCTGGGGCCAACGTCCTGACTTTC.

This clone was recorded only once. The rearrangement joins TRBV6-1 to TRBJ2-3, with TRBD2 matching over 8 bases. Germline assignment: CDR1 MNHNS and CDR2 SASEGT. This CDR3 is 16 amino acids long. The ends lost 3 bases at V and 6 bases at J; junction bases unmatched: 11. In DNA form, the CDR3 reads TGTGCCAGCAGTGAGTTAACTAGCGGAGCGTGGGATACGCAGTATTTT. Amino acid sequence: CASSELTSGAWDTQYF.

The chain uses TRBV2 and TRBJ2-1, with unresolved D. The CDR3 spans 14 residues. CDR1 and CDR2 from the germline V gene are SNHLY and FYNNEI. Trimming stripped 6 bases from V and 0 bases from J, with 9 bases between. The CDR3 DNA is TGTGCCAGCAGCGGGTCCCGCTCCTACAATGAGCAGTTCTTC. This gives the protein CASSGSRSYNEQFF.

The chain carries TRBV6-6 and TRBJ2-7, with no clear D. Between the trimmed V and J ends, which lost 2 bases and 1 base, there was a span of 6 bases. The CDR3 spans 13 residues. Germline V gene data show CDR1 as MNHNY and CDR2 as SVGAGI (reference sequence). The CDR3 sequence is CASSYRVSYEQYF. The CDR3 DNA reads TGTGCCAGCAGTTACCGTGTTTCCTACGAGCAGTACTTC.

The chain carries TRBV5-4 and TRBJ1-6, with D unclear. This CDR3 region has 14 residues. Germline-derived CDR1 and CDR2 are SGHNT and YYREEE (reference sequence). V was shortened by 2 bases and J by 7 bases, with 10 bases between the two germline ends. The CDR3 bases are TGTGCCAGCAGCTTTCGAGGAGTGAATTCACCCCTCCACTTT. This translates into CASSFRGVNSPLHF.

The V and J genes are TRBV6-1 and TRBJ2-5; D gene ambiguous. TRBJ2-7 matches the DNA end more closely, so the J call is doubtful. The CDR3 has 15 amino acids. Germline CDR1 MNHNS, CDR2 SASEGT. The CDR3 DNA sequence: TGTGCCAGCGATAGGAGTTCCCCCATAAAGTACGAGCAGTACTTC. This gives the protein CASDRSSPIKYEQYF.

The sample holds one count of this clone. V is TRBV7-9 and J is TRBJ2-1, with TRBD1 identical over 8 bases. Germline CDR1 and CDR2: SEHNR and FQNEAQ (reference sequence). There are 16 residues in the CDR3. V lost 3 bases, J lost 2 bases, and 6 bases stayed unmatched. CDR3 nucleotides: TGTGCCAGCAGCTTTTGGACAGGGCTTACCTACAATGAGCAGTTCTTC. It specifies CASSFWTGLTYNEQFF.

The CDR3 reads CSAMGQGDQPQHF. The CDR3, as DNA: TGCAGCGCTATGGGACAGGGGGATCAGCCCCAGCATTTT. The chain links TRBV29-1 to TRBJ1-5, with 11 bases lining up with TRBD1. Germline assignment: CDR1 SQVTM and CDR2 ANQGSEA. CDR3 length: 13 amino acids. Trimming removed 7 bases from V and 5 bases from J; junction bases left unmatched: 4.